The TCR beta chain described here comes from a study of T cell changes during pregnancy in multiple sclerosis. This CDR3 spans 14 amino acids. The germline V gene encodes CDR1 MNHNS and CDR2 SASEGT. V was clipped by 5 bases and J by 2 bases; unmatched bases: 3. This clone appeared a single time. Libraries were prepared by immunoSEQ multiplex PCR; TCRdb keeps only in-frame clonotypes and omits some of them. The data hold approximately 89,000 clones, with around 94% observed a single time. The chain carries TRBV6-1 and TRBJ1-3, with 7 bases aligning to TRBD1. The sequencing here drew on peripheral blood, taken in the third trimester of pregnancy. The TCR originated in a female donor with multiple sclerosis, enrolled in a pregnancy study. In DNA, the CDR3 is TGTGCCAGCAGTTCCGGGACAGCTGGAAACACCATATATTTT. Translated: CASSSGTAGNTIYF.